A single sample is the source of the 18 T cell receptor beta chains below, sequenced in a study of T cell responses to AZD1222 COVID-19 vaccine. TCRdb's table, derived via immunoSEQ multiplex PCR, lists solely in-frame clones and lacks some. Of about 110,000 clones listed, about 85% are singletons. The sequences come from peripheral blood, collected on day 0 of AZD1222 vaccination. These receptors originate from an adult in good health.

The rearrangement links TRBV18 to TRBJ1-5, with D possibly being TRBD1 (6 bases). The germline V gene encodes CDR1 KGHSH and CDR2 LQKENI. V lost 6 bases, J lost 3 bases, and 12 bases lay in between. This CDR3 has 14 amino acids. The CDR3 DNA is TGTGCCAGCTCCCCCGGACAGTTCAATCAGCCCCAGCATTTT. This sequence encodes CASSPGQFNQPQHF.

This clone has a single count. J is TRBJ1-2 and V is TRBV19; D remains ambiguous. CDR3 length equals 15 residues. V lost 3 bases and J 3 bases, leaving 14 bases between the germline ends. Germline CDR1 LNHDA, CDR2 SQIVND (reference sequence). CDR3 bases: TGTGCCAGTAGTATGAACGCCTACAGCTACTATGGCTACACCTTC. This codes for CASSMNAYSYYGYTF.

The V gene is TRBV5-5, the J gene TRBJ2-7; D gene unclear. Germline-derived CDR1 and CDR2 are SGHKS and YYEKEE (reference sequence). The CDR3 runs 12 residues. V lost 1 base, J lost 6 bases, and 8 bases lay in between. This chain's CDR3 is CASSLYLGEQYF. Here the CDR3 DNA reads TGTGCCAGCAGCTTGTACTTGGGCGAGCAGTACTTC.

The chain uses TRBV19 and TRBJ1-1, with D tentatively TRBD1 (5 bases). Trimming left V 5 bases short and J 1 base short, with 8 bases between. CDR1 is LNHDA, CDR2 SQIVND, per germline (reference sequence). The CDR3 loop spans 13 amino acids. As DNA, the CDR3 is TGTGCCAGTAGTGTCGGGGGGAACACTGAAGCTTTCTTT. Translated: CASSVGGNTEAFF.

This clone was counted between two and nine times. This chain links TRBV11-2 with TRBJ1-3, with TRBD1 as a possible D gene (5 bases). V was clipped by 5 bases and J by 0 bases, with 5 bases between them. This CDR3 has 13 amino acids. CDR1 is SGHAT, CDR2 FQNNGV, per germline. The CDR3 loop reads CASSRGSGNTIYF. CDR3 coding DNA: TGTGCCAGCAGCAGGGGCTCTGGAAACACCATATATTTT.

The J gene is TRBJ1-2, the V gene TRBV19, with a weak D call TRBD1 (5 bases). Germline CDR1 reads LNHDA; CDR2 reads SQIVND (reference sequence). This CDR3 contains 15 residues. V lost 7 bases to trimming and J lost 2 bases, with 17 bases between them. The CDR3 is CASNAQGYGNYGYTF. In nucleotides, the CDR3 is TGTGCCAGTAATGCTCAGGGATACGGCAACTATGGCTACACCTTC. The whole variable domain, remainder taken from reference TRBV19 and TRBJ1-2, is DGGITQSPKYLFRKEGQNVTLSCEQNLNHDAMYWYRQDPGQGLRLIYYSQIVNDFQKGDIAEGYSVSREKKESFPLTVTSAQKNPTAFYLCASNAQGYGNYGYTFGSGTRLTVV.

The chain is built from TRBV7-9 and TRBJ2-7; 8 bases are a match to TRBD1. Germline V gene data show CDR1 as SEHNR and CDR2 as FQNEAQ (reference sequence). J gave up 11 bases and V 5 bases, and 14 bases lay outside the gene matches. The CDR3 consists of 14 residues. The CDR3 nucleotides are TGTGCCAGCAGCCCCCCTATTCCGGGACAGGCGGAGTACTTC. The encoded protein is CASSPPIPGQAEYF.

The chain couples TRBV5-1 to TRBJ1-1; 7 nucleotides align to TRBD1. Germline V gives CDR1 SGHRS, CDR2 YFSETQ. The CDR3 has 15 amino acids. V was clipped by 4 bases and J by 0 bases; unmatched bases: 6. The CDR3 bases are TGCGCCAGCAGCATACTGGACAGGATGAACACTGAAGCTTTCTTT. Encoded protein: CASSILDRMNTEAFF.

The chain combines TRBV4-1 with TRBJ1-2; TRBD1 aligns across 8 bases. CDR1 and CDR2 from the germline V gene are MGHRA and YSYEKL. With 3 bases clipped from V and 6 bases from J, the junction kept 0 bases outside the gene matches. The CDR3 sequence is 12 residues long. This CDR3 is CASSQTGDGYTF. CDR3 coding DNA: TGCGCCAGCAGCCAGACAGGGGATGGCTACACCTTC.

The chain links TRBV6-6 to TRBJ1-2; D is unresolved. CDR1 MNHNY and CDR2 SVGAGI come from the germline V gene (reference sequence). This CDR3 spans 13 amino acids. Trimming pared 2 bases from V and 0 bases from J, leaving 4 bases between. CDR3 protein: CASSYVSNYGYTF. Written as DNA, the CDR3 is TGTGCCAGCAGTTACGTGTCTAACTATGGCTACACCTTC.

In this sample, this clone turned up a few times. V and J are TRBV30 and TRBJ1-3, with D perhaps matching TRBD1 (5 bases). CDR1 GTSNPN and CDR2 SVGIG come from the germline V gene (reference sequence). Trimming stripped 0 bases from V and 8 bases from J, with 11 bases between. This CDR3 is 13 amino acids long. The CDR3 is CAWSVHVGDTIYF. The CDR3 coding sequence is TGTGCCTGGAGTGTACATGTAGGGGACACCATATATTTT.

The chain is built from TRBV6-1 and TRBJ2-3; tentatively, D is TRBD2 (6 bases). Between the trimmed V and J ends, which lost 3 bases and 2 bases, there was a span of 12 bases. Germline lookup yields CDR1 MNHNS and CDR2 SASEGT. There are 15 residues in the CDR3. The DNA for the CDR3 is TGTGCCAGCAGTGACCAGGGACTTCCCACAGATACGCAGTATTTT. Its translation: CASSDQGLPTDTQYF.

This chain joins TRBV5-1 and TRBJ1-2; a weak D match, TRBD1 (6 bases). This CDR3 region has 14 residues. From germline, CDR1 is SGHRS and CDR2 YFSETQ. V lost 3 bases to trimming and J lost 4 bases, with 13 bases between them. As DNA, the CDR3 is TGCGCCAGCAGCTCCAGGGGTGGAAGCTATGGCTACACCTTC. Translation: CASSSRGGSYGYTF. The variable domain in full, completed from reference TRBV5-1 and TRBJ1-2, reads KAGVTQTPRYLIKTRGQQVTLSCSPISGHRSVSWYQQTPGQGLQFLFEYFSETQRNKGNFPGRFSGRQFSNSRSEMNVSTLELGDSALYLCASSSRGGSYGYTFGSGTRLTVV.

For the CDR3, the DNA is TGTGCCAGCAAAGAGGCCACGGCTAATGAAAAACTGTTTTTT. It yields the protein CASKEATANEKLFF. The chain recombines TRBV6-5 with TRBJ1-4; D is undetermined. The CDR3 consists of 14 residues. Trimming pared 7 bases from V and 3 bases from J, leaving 12 bases between. The germline gives CDR1 MNHEY, CDR2 SVGAGI.

The genes are TRBV9 and TRBJ2-3; perhaps TRBD1 as D (6 bases). Germline-derived CDR1 and CDR2 are SGDLS and YYNGEE. V was shortened by 2 bases and J by 0 bases, with 10 bases between the two germline ends. The CDR3 is 15 amino acids. The CDR3 spells CASSVTGQSTDTQYF. The CDR3 bases are TGTGCCAGCAGCGTCACCGGACAGAGCACAGATACGCAGTATTTT. The full variable domain, completed using reference TRBV9 and TRBJ2-3, is DSGVTQTPKHLITATGQRVTLRCSPRSGDLSVYWYQQSLDQGLQFLIQYYNGEERAKGNILERFSAQQFPDLHSELNLSSLELGDSALYFCASSVTGQSTDTQYFGPGTRLTVL.

This clone was seen more than once but under ten times. The rearrangement joins TRBV7-9 to TRBJ1-1; no clear D. V gave up 7 bases and J gave up 1 base, with 16 bases separating them. CDR1 and CDR2 from the germline V gene are SEHNR and FQNEAQ (reference sequence). CDR3 size: 15 residues. CDR3 residues: CASNLLERGNTEAFF. The CDR3, as DNA: TGTGCCAGCAACCTTCTAGAACGGGGGAACACTGAAGCTTTCTTT.

This clone occurred once. This chain links TRBV19 with TRBJ1-1; D gene unclear. This CDR3 spans 12 amino acids. Germline CDR1 is LNHDA and CDR2 is SQIVND (reference sequence). The germline V and J ends were trimmed by 7 bases and 1 base, with 7 bases remaining between them. Here the CDR3 DNA reads TGTGCCAGTACGGTCGGGAACACTGAAGCTTTCTTT. Translated, it gives CASTVGNTEAFF.

This chain connects TRBV5-1 to TRBJ1-2; D is unresolved. The CDR3 sequence is 14 residues long. Trimming took 0 bases from V and 0 from J, leaving 6 bases between them. Germline CDR1 and CDR2: SGHRS and YFSETQ. The CDR3 DNA sequence: TGCGCCAGCAGCTTGGGGGAAGCTAACTATGGCTACACCTTC. Protein sequence: CASSLGEANYGYTF.